This entry lists 9 T cell receptor beta chains sequenced from one sample in a study of T cell repertoires in cytomegalovirus infection. TCRdb called the reads again in MiXCR, with one record for every CDR3 protein. The sample yields just under 500,000 distinct CDR3 sequences, roughly a third seen once. For these receptors, no antigen is known. Here the sequenced sample was cultured PBMCs, taken from culture after CMV antigen stimulation. The receptors were gathered from a human donor in good health (CMV status not recorded). Some clones in this sample may be carry-over from other donors' samples.

Only a few counts were recorded for this clonotype. This chain uses TRBV10-3 with TRBJ2-1, with TRBD2 matching over 12 bases. Per the germline V gene, CDR1 is ENHRY and CDR2 is SYGVKD. V dropped 6 bases and J dropped 6; count of bases not matched to a gene: 9. The CDR3 has 16 amino acids. In DNA, the CDR3 is TGTGCCATCAGCCTGACTAGCGGGAGAAGGGGCAATGAGCAGTTCTTC. Translated: CAISLTSGRRGNEQFF.

This clonotype was seen more than once but under ten times. This rearrangement joins TRBV19 to TRBJ1-2, with a tentative D call TRBD1 (5 bases). The CDR3 is made up of 14 amino acids. V gave up 7 bases and J gave up 0 bases, with 12 bases separating them. The V gene's germline CDR1 is LNHDA and CDR2 SQIVND (reference sequence). The CDR3 coding sequence is TGTGCCAGTACACACTGGGACCCTAACTATGGCTACACCTTC. Amino acid sequence: CASTHWDPNYGYTF.

The chain recombines TRBV5-4 with TRBJ2-7; 10 bases align to TRBD2. This CDR3 comprises 16 residues. Per germline, CDR1 SGHNT and CDR2 YYREEE (reference sequence). J was trimmed by 0 bases and V by 4 bases; bases with no gene match: 7. The CDR3 DNA reads as TGTGCCAGCAGCCAGGTAGCGGGAGGCCTCTCCTACGAGCAGTACTTC. It specifies CASSQVAGGLSYEQYF.

This clonotype showed up just a few times. The chain joins TRBV9 to TRBJ1-1; 9 positions match TRBD1. Germline-derived CDR1 and CDR2 are SGDLS and YYNGEE. The junction had 30 bases not matched to a gene; V was cut back by 2 bases and J by 4 bases. CDR3 length: 23 residues. This chain's CDR3 is CASSVRPLTGTGFMSTRSTEAFF. The CDR3 nucleotides are TGTGCCAGCAGCGTCAGACCCCTTACCGGGACAGGGTTTATGAGCACGAGGAGCACTGAAGCTTTCTTT.

The V call is TRBV28, the J call TRBJ2-1; 10 bases are shared with TRBD2. Germline lookup yields CDR1 MDHEN and CDR2 SYDVKM. J was trimmed by 5 bases and V by 1 base; bases with no gene match: 5. The CDR3 is 16 residues long. CDR3 region: CASSLLASGSHNEQFF. Written as DNA, the CDR3 is TGTGCCAGCAGTTTATTGGCTAGCGGGAGTCACAATGAGCAGTTCTTC.

This chain joins TRBV14 and TRBJ1-2; D is perhaps TRBD1 (6 bases). V shed 0 bases and J shed 4 bases, with 12 bases lying between them. The CDR3 consists of 15 residues. Germline V CDR1 and CDR2: SGHDN, FVKESK. The CDR3 coding sequence is TGTGCCAGCAGCCAAGATTCGGGGGCGGTCTATGGCTACACCTTC. This codes for CASSQDSGAVYGYTF.

This clonotype was found a few times. The gene calls are TRBV7-2 and TRBJ1-2; no firm D call. Deletions cut 2 bases from V and 5 bases from J, with 12 bases between. Per the germline V gene, CDR1 is SGHTA and CDR2 is FQGNSA. CDR3 size: 14 residues. The CDR3 loop is CASSLRTKEYGYTF. The CDR3 DNA reads TGTGCCAGCAGCTTAAGGACGAAGGAATATGGCTACACCTTC.

V is TRBV7-9 and J is TRBJ1-1; no clear D. CDR1 and CDR2 (germline): SEHNR, FQNEAQ (reference sequence). V was clipped by 1 base and J by 7 bases, with 10 bases between them. This CDR3 contains 13 residues. The chain's CDR3 is CASSLEVQDEAFF. The CDR3 DNA reads TGTGCCAGCAGCTTAGAGGTACAAGATGAAGCTTTCTTT.

V usage is TRBV28 and J usage is TRBJ1-5; D is unresolved. CDR3 length: 13 amino acids. Looked up from germline, CDR1 is MDHEN and CDR2 is SYDVKM. Trimming pared 6 bases from V and 4 bases from J, leaving 10 bases between. As DNA, the CDR3 is TGTGCCAGCAGGGCGGGTCTAAATCAGCCCCAGCATTTT. The encoded protein is CASRAGLNQPQHF.